This T cell receptor beta chain was recovered during a study of T-cell memory formation after mild COVID-19. Background on the study: TCR clusters were mostly donor specific.

The sample holds a few counts of this clonotype. The antigen remains undetermined. Overall study findings and caveats: Prior to infection, memory already included some responding clones, suggesting cross-reactive memory joined. CD4+ clones that contracted lay mainly in CM and EM; CD8+ ones lay in EMRA. SARS-CoV-2 specificity of second-wave clones peaking day 37 was unconfirmed.

TCRdb reprocessed the 5' RACE reads with MiXCR, giving one entry per CDR3 protein. The sample yields 470,000 or so distinct CDR3 sequences, over 15% seen once. Germline CDR1 reads SGHDT; CDR2 reads YYEEEE. The CDR3 contains 15 residues. V was clipped by 0 bases and J by 4 bases, with 14 bases between them. The sequence was collected from an adult woman who had mild COVID-19 (a few samples of this study predate the infection). Cell type and time point are not known. The sequenced material came from PBMCs or a T cell subset sorted from them (not recorded which). The chain couples TRBV5-6 to TRBJ2-7; no clear D gene. In DNA, the CDR3 is TGTGCCAGCAGCTTGGCTTCCGGCAGAGAATACGAGCAGTACTTC. This sequence encodes CASSLASGREYEQYF.